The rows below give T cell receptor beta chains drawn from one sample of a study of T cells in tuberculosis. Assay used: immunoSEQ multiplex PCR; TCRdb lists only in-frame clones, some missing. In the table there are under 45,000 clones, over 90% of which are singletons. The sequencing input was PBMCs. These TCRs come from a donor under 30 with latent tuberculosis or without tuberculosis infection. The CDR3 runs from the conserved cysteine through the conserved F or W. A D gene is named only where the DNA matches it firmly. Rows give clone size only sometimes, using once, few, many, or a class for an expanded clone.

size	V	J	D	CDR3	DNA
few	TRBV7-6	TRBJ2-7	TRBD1	CASSSSGTGYEQYF	TGTGCCAGCAGCTCCTCCGGGACAGGCTACGAGCAGTACTTC
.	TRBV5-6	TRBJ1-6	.	CASSFEVNNSPLHF	TGTGCCAGCAGCTTCGAGGTTAATAATTCACCCCTCCACTTT
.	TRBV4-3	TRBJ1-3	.	CASSQSRGAGNTIYF	TGCGCCAGCAGCCAGAGTCGCGGGGCTGGAAACACCATATATTTT
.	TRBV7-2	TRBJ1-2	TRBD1	CASSSQGALGLDGYTF	TGTGCCAGCAGCTCTCAGGGGGCGCTTGGACTGGATGGCTACACCTTC
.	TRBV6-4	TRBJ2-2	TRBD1	CASSDWDRGPSNTGELFF	TGTGCCAGCAGTGACTGGGACAGGGGGCCGAGTAACACCGGGGAGCTGTTTTTT
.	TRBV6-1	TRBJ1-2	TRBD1	CASSGGQPASRYGYTF	TGTGCCAGCAGTGGGGGACAGCCAGCCTCCCGCTATGGCTACACCTTC
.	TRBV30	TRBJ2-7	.	CAWRRDSYSYEQYF	TGTGCCTGGAGGCGGGACAGCTACTCCTACGAGCAGTACTTC
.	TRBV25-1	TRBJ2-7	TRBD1	CASSESGGKIYEQYF	TGTGCCAGCAGTGAATCAGGGGGCAAGATATACGAGCAGTACTTC
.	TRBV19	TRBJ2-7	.	CASSTRGGTDEQYF	TGTGCCAGTAGTACAAGGGGCGGGACAGACGAGCAGTACTTC
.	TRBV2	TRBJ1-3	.	CASSVEGSGNTIYF	TGTGCCAGCAGTGTAGAGGGTTCAGGAAACACCATATATTTT
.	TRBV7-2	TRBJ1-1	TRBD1	CASSLQGAGTEAFF	TGTGCCAGCAGCCTACAGGGGGCGGGCACTGAAGCTTTCTTT
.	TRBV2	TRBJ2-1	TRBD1	CASRWDRSSNEQFF	TGTGCCAGCAGATGGGACAGGAGTTCCAATGAGCAGTTCTTC
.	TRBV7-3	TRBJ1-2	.	CASSLSHAANYGYTF	TGTGCCAGCAGCTTATCGCATGCAGCTAACTATGGCTACACCTTC
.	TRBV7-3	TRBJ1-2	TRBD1	CASSLDSGGGGYTF	TGTGCCAGCAGCTTAGATTCAGGGGGCGGTGGCTACACCTTC
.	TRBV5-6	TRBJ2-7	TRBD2	CASRFQVAGTHEQYF	TGTGCCAGCAGGTTTCAAGTAGCGGGCACCCACGAGCAGTACTTC
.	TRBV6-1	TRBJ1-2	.	CASSDSNYGYTF	TGTGCCAGCAGTGACTCTAACTATGGCTACACCTTC
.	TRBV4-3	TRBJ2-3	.	CASSQEGGGTADTQYF	TGCGCCAGCAGCCAGGAAGGGGGGGGGACGGCGGATACGCAGTATTTT
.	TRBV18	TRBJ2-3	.	CASSRHTPDTQYF	TGTGCCAGCTCACGTCATACTCCAGATACGCAGTATTTT
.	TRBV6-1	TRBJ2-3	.	CASSELLVSDTQYF	TGTGCCAGCAGTGAACTCCTAGTATCGGATACGCAGTATTTT
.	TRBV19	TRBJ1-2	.	CASSWTRDNYGYTF	TGTGCCAGTAGTTGGACTAGGGATAACTATGGCTACACCTTC
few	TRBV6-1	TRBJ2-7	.	CASSVSQSYEQYF	TGTGCCAGCAGTGTGTCCCAGTCCTACGAGCAGTACTTC
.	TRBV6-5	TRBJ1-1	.	CASTREGRATEAFF	TGTGCCAGCACCAGGGAGGGGAGAGCAACTGAAGCTTTCTTT
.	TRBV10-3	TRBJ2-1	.	CAINAAPGEQFF	TGTGCCATCAATGCGGCCCCCGGGGAGCAGTTCTTC
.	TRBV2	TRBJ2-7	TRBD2	CASIAGGYEQYF	TGTGCCAGCATAGCGGGGGGCTACGAGCAGTACTTC
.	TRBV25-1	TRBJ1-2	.	CASSEFGGEGGYTF	TGTGCCAGCAGTGAATTTGGGGGCGAGGGTGGCTACACCTTC
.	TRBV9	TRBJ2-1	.	CASRPRHGGVYNEQFF	TGTGCCAGCAGGCCCCGCCACGGCGGGGTATACAATGAGCAGTTCTTC
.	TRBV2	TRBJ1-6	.	CASFGQYNSPLHF	TGTGCCAGTTTCGGACAGTATAATTCACCCCTCCACTTT